This TCR beta chain was sequenced for a study of blood T cell repertoires in COVID-19. Study details: Samples representing acute and convalescent COVID-19 were sourced from the United States, Italy and Spain. PBMCs, B-cell-depleted T cells, or T cells provided the cDNA or gDNA that made up the material.

Germline-derived CDR1 and CDR2 are SNHLY and FYNNEI. The CDR3 runs 14 residues. V trimming: 10 bases; J trimming: 6 bases; junction bases outside the gene matches: 10. Original analysis: Reference gene primer amplification gave estimated nucleated cell counts. Profiled with immunoSEQ multiplex PCR; TCRdb holds only in-frame clones, not every one. The V and J calls and the clone size are those of that table, but D and trimming were determined from the DNA. The top ten clones hold 0.95% to 1.5% of a sample with approximately 90,000 clones, 86% of them seen once. V is TRBV2 and J is TRBJ2-1, with 9 bases aligning to TRBD2. Sequenced sample: peripheral blood. This TCR derives from a man of 80 years or more with active or convalescent COVID-19. For the CDR3, the DNA is TGTGCCACCACGTCGAGGGGACTAGCCAATGAGCAGTTCTTC. It specifies CATTSRGLANEQFF.